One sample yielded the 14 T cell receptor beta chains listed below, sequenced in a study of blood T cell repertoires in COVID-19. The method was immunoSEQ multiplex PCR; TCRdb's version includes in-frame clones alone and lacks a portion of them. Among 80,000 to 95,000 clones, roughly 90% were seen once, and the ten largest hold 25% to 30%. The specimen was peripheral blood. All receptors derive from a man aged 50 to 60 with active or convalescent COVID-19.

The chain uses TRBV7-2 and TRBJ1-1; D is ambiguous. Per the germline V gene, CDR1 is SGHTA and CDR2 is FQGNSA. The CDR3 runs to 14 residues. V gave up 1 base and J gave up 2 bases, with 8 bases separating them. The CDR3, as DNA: TGTGCCAGCAGCTTAGGGGCGTCCAACACTGAAGCTTTCTTT. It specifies CASSLGASNTEAFF.

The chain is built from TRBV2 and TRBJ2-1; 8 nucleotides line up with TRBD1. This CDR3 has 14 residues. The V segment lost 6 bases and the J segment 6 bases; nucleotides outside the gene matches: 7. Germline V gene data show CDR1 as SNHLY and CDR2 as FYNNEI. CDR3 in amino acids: CASRDRARGNEQFF. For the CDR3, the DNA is TGTGCCAGCAGGGACAGGGCCCGCGGCAATGAGCAGTTCTTC.

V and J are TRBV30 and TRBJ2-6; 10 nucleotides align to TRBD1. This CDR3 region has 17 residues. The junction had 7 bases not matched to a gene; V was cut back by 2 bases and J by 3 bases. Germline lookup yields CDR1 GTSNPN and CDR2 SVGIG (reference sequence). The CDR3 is CAWSSETGGVGANVLTF. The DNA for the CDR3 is TGTGCCTGGAGTTCTGAGACAGGGGGCGTTGGGGCCAACGTCCTGACTTTC.

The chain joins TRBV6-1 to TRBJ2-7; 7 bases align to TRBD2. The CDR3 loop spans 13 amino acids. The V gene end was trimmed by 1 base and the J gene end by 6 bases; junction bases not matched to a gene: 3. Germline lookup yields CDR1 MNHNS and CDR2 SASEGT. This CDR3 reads CASSEGLAVEQYF. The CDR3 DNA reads TGTGCCAGCAGTGAAGGACTAGCCGTCGAGCAGTACTTC.

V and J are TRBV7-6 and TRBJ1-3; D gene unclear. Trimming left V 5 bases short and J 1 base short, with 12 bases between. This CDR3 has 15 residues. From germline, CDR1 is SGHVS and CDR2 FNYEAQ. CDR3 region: CASSLSRGSGNTIYF. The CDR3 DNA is TGTGCCAGCAGCCTAAGTCGAGGGTCTGGAAACACCATATATTTT.

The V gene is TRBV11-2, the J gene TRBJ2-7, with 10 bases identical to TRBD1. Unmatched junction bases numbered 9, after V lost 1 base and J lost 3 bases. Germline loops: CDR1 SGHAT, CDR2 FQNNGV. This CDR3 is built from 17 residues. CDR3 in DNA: TGTGCCAGCAGCTTAGGACAGGGGGCGATAATGGACTACGAGCAGTACTTC. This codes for CASSLGQGAIMDYEQYF.

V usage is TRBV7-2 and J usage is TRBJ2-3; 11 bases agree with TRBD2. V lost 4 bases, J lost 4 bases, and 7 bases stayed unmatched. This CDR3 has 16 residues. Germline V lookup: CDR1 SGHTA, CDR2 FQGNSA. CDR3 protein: CASSSTPSGGSDTQYF. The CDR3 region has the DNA TGTGCCAGCAGCTCCACGCCTAGCGGGGGGTCAGATACGCAGTATTTT.

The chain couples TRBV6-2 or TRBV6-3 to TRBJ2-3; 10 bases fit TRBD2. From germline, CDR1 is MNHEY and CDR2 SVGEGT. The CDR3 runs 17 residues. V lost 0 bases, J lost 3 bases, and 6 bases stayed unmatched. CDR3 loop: CASSYSSASGSTDTQYF. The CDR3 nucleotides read TGTGCCAGCAGTTACTCGTCGGCTAGCGGGAGTACAGATACGCAGTATTTT.

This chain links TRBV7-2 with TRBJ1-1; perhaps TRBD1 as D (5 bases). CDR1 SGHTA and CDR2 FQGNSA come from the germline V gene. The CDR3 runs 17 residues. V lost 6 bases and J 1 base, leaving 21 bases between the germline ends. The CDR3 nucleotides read TGTGCCAGCAGGATCGGGGGGGGAGTGGGAAGGAACACTGAAGCTTTCTTT. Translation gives CASRIGGGVGRNTEAFF.

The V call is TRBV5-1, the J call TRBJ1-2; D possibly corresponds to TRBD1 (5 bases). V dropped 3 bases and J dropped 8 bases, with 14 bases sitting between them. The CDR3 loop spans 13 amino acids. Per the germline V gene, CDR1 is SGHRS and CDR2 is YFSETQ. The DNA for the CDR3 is TGCGCCAGCAGCTCGACAGAACAACTCGGCTACACCTTC. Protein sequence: CASSSTEQLGYTF.

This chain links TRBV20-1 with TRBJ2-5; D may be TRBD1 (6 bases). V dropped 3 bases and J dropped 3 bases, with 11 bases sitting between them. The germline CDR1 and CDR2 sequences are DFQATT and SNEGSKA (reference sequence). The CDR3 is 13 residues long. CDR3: CSASGQRKETQYF. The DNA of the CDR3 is TGCAGTGCTAGTGGACAGAGGAAAGAGACCCAGTACTTC.

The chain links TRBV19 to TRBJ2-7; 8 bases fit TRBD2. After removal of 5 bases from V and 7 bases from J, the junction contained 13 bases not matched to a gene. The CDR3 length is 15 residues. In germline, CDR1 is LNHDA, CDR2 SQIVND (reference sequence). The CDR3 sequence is CASSARGFGTREQYF. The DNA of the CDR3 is TGTGCCAGTAGTGCCAGGGGTTTTGGGACTAGGGAGCAGTACTTC.

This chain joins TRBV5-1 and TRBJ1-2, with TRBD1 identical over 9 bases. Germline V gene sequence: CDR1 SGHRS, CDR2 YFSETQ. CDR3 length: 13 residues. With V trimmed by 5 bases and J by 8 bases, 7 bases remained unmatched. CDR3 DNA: TGCGCCAGCAGAGGCACAGGGGGCGCGGGCTACACCTTC. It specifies CASRGTGGAGYTF.

Written as DNA, the CDR3 is TGTGCCAGCAGCCAGACTAGCGGGGGCTACAATGAGCAGTTCTTC. Amino acids: CASSQTSGGYNEQFF. This sequence joins TRBV27 and TRBJ2-1; 12 nucleotides line up with TRBD2. Trimming at V came to 6 bases and at J to 3 bases, leaving 3 bases not matched to a gene. From germline, CDR1 is MNHEY and CDR2 SMNVEV (reference sequence). The CDR3 contains 15 residues.